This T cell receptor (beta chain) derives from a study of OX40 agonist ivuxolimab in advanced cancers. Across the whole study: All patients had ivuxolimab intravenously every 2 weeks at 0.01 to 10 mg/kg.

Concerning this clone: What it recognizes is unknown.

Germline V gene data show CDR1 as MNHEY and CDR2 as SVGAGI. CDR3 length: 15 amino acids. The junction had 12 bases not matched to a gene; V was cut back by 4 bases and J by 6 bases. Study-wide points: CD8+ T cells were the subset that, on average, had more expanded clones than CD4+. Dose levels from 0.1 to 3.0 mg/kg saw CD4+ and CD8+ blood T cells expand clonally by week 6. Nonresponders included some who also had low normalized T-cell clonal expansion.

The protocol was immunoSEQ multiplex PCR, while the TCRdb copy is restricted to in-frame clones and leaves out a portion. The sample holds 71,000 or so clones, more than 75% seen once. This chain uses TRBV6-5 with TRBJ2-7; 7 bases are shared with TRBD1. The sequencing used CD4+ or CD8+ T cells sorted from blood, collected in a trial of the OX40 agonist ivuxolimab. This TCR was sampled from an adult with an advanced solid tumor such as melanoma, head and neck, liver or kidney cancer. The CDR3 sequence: CASSFRQGAGGEQYF. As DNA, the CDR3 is TGTGCCAGCAGTTTCCGACAGGGAGCTGGGGGCGAGCAGTACTTC.